These T cell receptor beta chains were read from a single sample in a study of CD8 T cells in Susac syndrome. One entry per CDR3 protein, called by TCRdb with MiXCR from the immunoSEQ multiplex PCR reads. The sample gives about 300,000 distinct CDR3 sequences, around nine tenths of which show up once; 0.18% is in the top ten. The sequencing input was CD8+ T cells from PBMCs. These receptors all come from a human donor with multiple sclerosis. Both conserved end residues are part of each CDR3. D genes are given only for firm matches. Size is omitted from some rows. Given values are once, few, many or a class for expanded clones.

v_call	j_call	cdr3_length	clone_size	d_call	cdr3_nt	cdr3_aa
TRBV28	TRBJ1-5	13	.	.	TGTGCCAGCAGTGATAATAGCAATCAGCCCCAGCATTTT	CASSDNSNQPQHF
TRBV6-5	TRBJ1-1	15	.	.	TGTGCCAGCAGTTACTCGACGGGGGGAGACACTGAAGCTTTCTTT	CASSYSTGGDTEAFF
TRBV28	TRBJ1-5	17	.	.	TGTGCCAGCAGCCGACGGGCCATAGGGGATAGCAATCAGCCCCAGCATTTT	CASSRRAIGDSNQPQHF
TRBV19	TRBJ2-1	13	.	.	TGTGCCAGTACCGGGAGCTCCTACAATGAGCAGTTCTTC	CASTGSSYNEQFF
TRBV29-1	TRBJ2-3	12	.	.	TGCAGCGTTGAGGAGCTCACAGATACGCAGTATTTT	CSVEELTDTQYF
TRBV7-9	TRBJ2-7	14	.	.	TGTGCCAGCAGCGACCGGGACGCCAACTACGAGCAGTACTTC	CASSDRDANYEQYF
TRBV30	TRBJ1-2	12	.	.	TGTGCCTGGAGGTGGGGGGCGAACGGCTACACCTTC	CAWRWGANGYTF
TRBV2	TRBJ2-5	13	few	TRBD2	TGTGCCAGCAGTGAGGGACTACAAGAGACCCAGTACTTC	CASSEGLQETQYF
TRBV7-8	TRBJ2-1	13	.	.	TGTGCCAGCAGCCCCCGGGGCCGCAATGAGCAGTTCTTC	CASSPRGRNEQFF
TRBV5-6	TRBJ2-1	15	.	.	TGTGCCAGCAGCTTACCCGGAAGGGGAAACAATGAGCAGTTCTTC	CASSLPGRGNNEQFF
TRBV10-3	TRBJ1-2	15	.	.	TGTGCCATCAGCACTTTTGTAGGAGCTAACTATGGCTACACCTTC	CAISTFVGANYGYTF
TRBV19	TRBJ2-5	14	.	.	TGTGCCAGTAGTACATTAGGTAACCAAGAGACCCAGTACTTC	CASSTLGNQETQYF
TRBV12-3/TRBV12-4	TRBJ1-4	14	.	.	TGTGCCAGCAGTGTGGGACCCGCGGGTCCAAAACTGTTTTTT	CASSVGPAGPKLFF
TRBV30	TRBJ1-2	13	.	.	TGTGCCTGGCGGGGACCGAATAACTATGGCTACACCTTC	CAWRGPNNYGYTF
TRBV4-1	TRBJ2-1	16	once	TRBD2	TGCGCCAGCAGGGGTGCACGGGGGGATCGGTACAATGAGCAGTTCTTC	CASRGARGDRYNEQFF
TRBV12-3/TRBV12-4	TRBJ1-5	14	.	.	TGTGCCAGCAGTGAAGACGGGGCAAATCAGCCCCAGCATTTT	CASSEDGANQPQHF
TRBV27	TRBJ2-1	16	.	TRBD2	TGTGCCAGCAGGGTAGCGGGGTGGGGCTCCTACAATGAGCAGTTCTTC	CASRVAGWGSYNEQFF
TRBV28	TRBJ2-1	12	.	.	TGTGCCAGCAGTTTAAGGATCTATGAGCAGTTCTTC	CASSLRIYEQFF
TRBV21-1	TRBJ2-1	13	.	.	TGTGCCAGCAGCAAAACAGGGCGCAATGAGCAGTTCTTC	CASSKTGRNEQFF
TRBV5-4	TRBJ1-1	14	.	.	TGTGCCACCCAGCCGGCAGGGTTGAACACTGAAGCTTTCTTT	CATQPAGLNTEAFF
TRBV20-1	TRBJ2-1	11	.	.	TGCAGTGCCCGGACAGTCGGGGAGCAGTTCTTC	CSARTVGEQFF
TRBV4-3	TRBJ1-1	19	.	TRBD1	TGCGCCAGCAGCCAAGAAGAGGAGAGACAGGGCCAGGGGAACACTGAAGCTTTCTTT	CASSQEEERQGQGNTEAFF
TRBV4-1	TRBJ1-4	16	.	.	TGCGCCAGCAGCCAAGATTCTTCAGGTTATAATGAAAAACTGTTTTTT	CASSQDSSGYNEKLFF
TRBV6-6	TRBJ2-7	13	.	.	TGTGCCAGCAGTTACTCGGAGGGTTTCGAGCAGTACTTC	CASSYSEGFEQYF
TRBV28	TRBJ2-1	17	.	.	TGTGCCAGCAGTTCACCCTCTCCGGGAGCCGAATACAATGAGCAGTTCTTC	CASSSPSPGAEYNEQFF
TRBV7-9	TRBJ1-5	15	.	TRBD1	TGTGCCAGCAGCTCGGGAGAGACAGGGGATCAGCCCCAGCATTTT	CASSSGETGDQPQHF
TRBV15	TRBJ2-3	17	.	TRBD2	TGTGCCACCAGCAGAGATGGGAGCGGGAGTAGCACAGATACGCAGTATTTT	CATSRDGSGSSTDTQYF
TRBV2	TRBJ2-7	14	once	.	TGTGCCAGCAGTAAACAGGGCTACAACGCAGAGCAGTACTTC	CASSKQGYNAEQYF
TRBV7-3	TRBJ1-2	13	.	.	TGTGCCAGCAGCCCGGGGGGGCTGGATGGCTACACCTTC	CASSPGGLDGYTF